The 30 T cell receptor beta chains below all came from one sample that was sequenced in a study of shared clonotypes between healthy human individuals. Method: immunoSEQ multiplex PCR; TCRdb's copy keeps in-frame clones and lacks some. The profile shows some 470,000 clones, roughly four fifths of them singletons. Specimen: PBMCs. All receptors derive from a woman aged 40 to 50 in good health. Some clones in this sample may be carry-over from other donors' samples.

The chain has TRBV11-2 and TRBJ2-7, with 10 bases aligning to TRBD2. Germline CDR1 is SGHAT and CDR2 is FQNNGV. This CDR3 region has 14 residues. After removal of 3 bases from V and 4 bases from J, the junction contained 3 bases not matched to a gene. The CDR3 loop is CASSFRAGGYEQYF. For the CDR3, the DNA is TGTGCCAGCAGCTTCCGAGCGGGAGGGTACGAGCAGTACTTC.

This clone was detected once. The rearrangement links TRBV18 to TRBJ2-7; D gene uncertain. This CDR3 region has 13 residues. Germline loops: CDR1 KGHSH, CDR2 LQKENI. V was pared by 3 bases and J by 1 base, with 7 bases between. CDR3 in amino acids: CASSPDGSYEQYF. Written as DNA, the CDR3 is TGTGCCAGCTCACCTGACGGATCCTACGAGCAGTACTTC.

The chain is built from TRBV5-1 and TRBJ2-1; no firm D call. The CDR3 totals 15 residues. Germline CDR1 SGHRS, CDR2 YFSETQ. Trimming pared 0 bases from V and 0 bases from J, leaving 7 bases between. The CDR3 is CASSLAYFSYNEQFF. Written as DNA, the CDR3 is TGCGCCAGCAGCTTGGCCTACTTCTCCTACAATGAGCAGTTCTTC.

Only a few counts were recorded for this clone. The chain links TRBV27 to TRBJ1-2; D might be TRBD1 (5 bases). CDR1 and CDR2 (germline): MNHEY, SMNVEV (reference sequence). This CDR3 is 13 amino acids long. The V end lost 2 bases, the J end lost 8 bases, and 12 bases lay between the germline ends. In DNA form, the CDR3 reads TGTGCCAGCAGTTTAGGGACGCCTACGGGCTACACCTTC. Translating it yields CASSLGTPTGYTF.

The chain couples TRBV5-1 to TRBJ2-2; TRBD2 matches 8 bases. Germline V lookup: CDR1 SGHRS, CDR2 YFSETQ. The CDR3 spans 14 residues. The V and J ends lost 1 base and 6 bases, in that order; junction bases with no gene match: 2. The CDR3: CASSLLAGAGELFF. The CDR3 region has the DNA TGCGCCAGCAGCTTGCTAGCGGGCGCCGGGGAGCTGTTTTTT.

This clone showed up just once. The chain uses TRBV28 and TRBJ2-4, with 8 bases lining up with TRBD2. V trimming: 3 bases; J trimming: 8 bases; junction bases outside the gene matches: 6. The CDR3 has 14 residues. Germline assignment: CDR1 MDHEN and CDR2 SYDVKM. The CDR3 is CASSLWTSSHIQYF. In DNA, the CDR3 is TGTGCCAGCAGTTTGTGGACTAGCTCGCACATTCAGTACTTC.

This clone was seen once. V usage is TRBV27 and J usage is TRBJ2-7; TRBD2 matches 10 bases. Germline assignment: CDR1 MNHEY and CDR2 SMNVEV (reference sequence). Losses at the gene ends were 3 bases for V and 4 bases for J; bases not matched to a gene: 6. CDR3 length equals 15 residues. Here the CDR3 DNA reads TGTGCCAGCAGTTTGGGGGCTAGCGGGAGTTACGAGCAGTACTTC. Its translation is CASSLGASGSYEQYF.

The chain uses TRBV20-1 and TRBJ2-3, with unresolved D. Trimming removed 6 bases at V and 2 bases at J, with 6 bases between. Germline V gene data show CDR1 as DFQATT and CDR2 as SNEGSKA (reference sequence). The CDR3 runs to 11 residues. This CDR3 reads CSAPDTDTQYF. CDR3 DNA: TGCAGTGCCCCCGACACAGATACGCAGTATTTT.

The J gene is TRBJ2-7, the V gene TRBV28; a possible D gene is TRBD2 (6 bases). The germline CDR1 and CDR2 sequences are MDHEN and SYDVKM. The CDR3 runs 14 residues. With 6 bases removed from V and 0 bases from J, the gap between germline ends came to 12 bases. The chain's CDR3 is CASSPGSLSYEQYF. In DNA form, the CDR3 reads TGTGCCAGCAGCCCCGGGAGTCTCTCCTACGAGCAGTACTTC. Full variable domain (outside the CDR3, taken from reference TRBV28 and TRBJ2-7): DVKVTQSSRYLVKRTGEKVFLECVQDMDHENMFWYRQDPGLGLRLIYFSYDVKMKEKGDIPEGYSVSREKKERFSLILESASTNQTSMYLCASSPGSLSYEQYFGPGTRLTVT.

The chain joins TRBV30 to TRBJ2-1, with 11 bases fitting TRBD2. With V trimmed by 1 base and J by 4 bases, 3 bases remained unmatched. From germline, CDR1 is GTSNPN and CDR2 SVGIG (reference sequence). The CDR3 is 15 residues long. The CDR3 bases are TGTGCCTGGAGTGGGGGACTAGCGGTGTACAATGAGCAGTTCTTC. This encodes CAWSGGLAVYNEQFF.

J is TRBJ1-2 and V is TRBV5-8; D uncertain. This CDR3 has 15 residues. Deletions cut 1 base from V and 0 bases from J, with 10 bases between. Germline loops: CDR1 SGHTS, CDR2 YDEGEE. CDR3 in DNA: TGTGCCAGCAGCTTGTTCAGGAAAACTAACTATGGCTACACCTTC. Translated: CASSLFRKTNYGYTF.

CDR3 loop: CASSLGDSTDTQYF. In nucleotides, the CDR3 is TGTGCCAGCAGCTTAGGGGATAGCACAGATACGCAGTATTTT. This rearrangement joins TRBV7-3 to TRBJ2-3; D is unclear. There are 14 residues in the CDR3. V shed 2 bases and J shed 0 bases, with 6 bases lying between them. Germline CDR1 is SGHTA and CDR2 is FQGTGA.

Concerning this clone itself: In the same sample, other DNA sequences code for this CDR3. The chain has TRBV7-2 and TRBJ1-2, with D hard to call. Between the trimmed V and J ends, which lost 0 bases and 4 bases, there was a span of 9 bases. This CDR3 comprises 14 residues. Germline assignment: CDR1 SGHTA and CDR2 FQGNSA. The CDR3 DNA is TGTGCCAGCAGCTTAGCTGGGAGTGCCTATGGCTACACCTTC. Translated: CASSLAGSAYGYTF.

This CDR3 reads CASSFRNTGELFF. Written as DNA, the CDR3 is TGTGCCAGCAGCTTTAGGAACACCGGGGAGCTGTTTTTT. The V gene is TRBV7-2, the J gene TRBJ2-2, with D unresolved. Trimming removed 3 bases at V and 1 base at J, with 3 bases between. Germline CDR1 SGHTA, CDR2 FQGNSA. The CDR3 runs to 13 residues.

Details on this clone: A read error is possible here, since a much larger clone lies one base away. Additional DNA sequences in this sample encode the identical CDR3. The V gene is TRBV14, the J gene TRBJ2-2; a possible D gene is TRBD2 (6 bases). V lost 2 bases to trimming and J lost 11 bases, with 12 bases between them. The germline gives CDR1 SGHDN, CDR2 FVKESK. This CDR3 comprises 13 residues. Here the CDR3 DNA reads TGTGCCAGCAGCCAACAACTAGCAAGCGAGCTGTTTTTT. It yields the protein CASSQQLASELFF.

The chain uses TRBV5-6 and TRBJ2-5; 9 positions match TRBD1. Germline assignment: CDR1 SGHDT and CDR2 YYEEEE. The junction had 4 bases not matched to a gene; V was cut back by 0 bases and J by 4 bases. The CDR3 length is 15 residues. In nucleotides, the CDR3 is TGTGCCAGCAGCTTGGTGCCGGGACAGGGAGAGACCCAGTACTTC. This encodes CASSLVPGQGETQYF.

The chain carries TRBV5-6 and TRBJ2-7; no clear D gene. The germline CDR1 and CDR2 sequences are SGHDT and YYEEEE. This CDR3 has 16 residues. V was clipped by 1 base and J by 2 bases, with 16 bases between them. The CDR3 spells CASSLLATSTPYEQYF. The CDR3 nucleotides read TGTGCCAGCAGCTTGTTGGCGACCTCCACCCCCTACGAGCAGTACTTC.

The chain employs TRBV28 and TRBJ1-4, with D uncertain. V lost 6 bases and J 7 bases, leaving 12 bases between the germline ends. This CDR3 is 13 amino acids long. CDR1 and CDR2 from the germline V gene are MDHEN and SYDVKM. CDR3 sequence reads: CASRSSAPEKLFF. CDR3 coding DNA: TGTGCCAGCAGGTCTTCGGCCCCTGAAAAACTGTTTTTT.

A few counts support this clone. This chain links TRBV18 with TRBJ1-5; D unclear. The V end was cut by 5 bases, the J end by 2 bases, with 7 bases between. Looked up from germline, CDR1 is KGHSH and CDR2 is LQKENI. The CDR3 has 13 residues. CDR3 coding DNA: TGTGCCAGCTCATCCGCGGGCAATCAGCCCCAGCATTTT. Amino acids: CASSSAGNQPQHF.

This clone has just a few counts. This chain connects TRBV5-6 to TRBJ2-3; 10 bases align to TRBD2. The CDR3 totals 16 residues. With V trimmed by 2 bases and J by 5 bases, 8 bases remained unmatched. Germline CDR1 reads SGHDT; CDR2 reads YYEEEE. The CDR3 nucleotides read TGTGCCAGCAGCTTCCCCTCTCTAGCGGGAGTAGATACGCAGTATTTT. Residues: CASSFPSLAGVDTQYF.

This clone was seen a handful of times. V usage is TRBV28 and J usage is TRBJ2-5, with TRBD1 as a possible D gene (5 bases). Germline V gene lookup returns CDR1 MDHEN and CDR2 SYDVKM. The CDR3 contains 15 residues. With 4 bases removed from V and 0 bases from J, the gap between germline ends came to 12 bases. CDR3 DNA sequence: TGTGCCAGCAGTTCCCAGACAGCGTACCAAGAGACCCAGTACTTC. It specifies CASSSQTAYQETQYF.

This chain connects TRBV5-1 to TRBJ2-7, with 8 bases fitting TRBD1. Germline V CDR1 and CDR2: SGHRS, YFSETQ. This CDR3 contains 12 residues. V dropped 0 bases and J dropped 7; count of bases not matched to a gene: 0. Here the CDR3 DNA reads TGCGCCAGCAGCTTGGGGACAGGGGAGCAGTACTTC. Its translation: CASSLGTGEQYF.

This clone occurred a few times. The chain uses TRBV2 and TRBJ2-7, with D unclear. Germline V gene data show CDR1 as SNHLY and CDR2 as FYNNEI. CDR3 length: 12 residues. Trimming removed 7 bases from V and 2 bases from J, with 9 bases in between. CDR3 DNA: TGTGCCAGCAAACCCCGTGCCTACGAGCAGTACTTC. Translated, it gives CASKPRAYEQYF.

In its sample, this clone was seen many times. The chain combines TRBV5-4 with TRBJ2-5; 8 bases fit TRBD2. Germline V lookup: CDR1 SGHNT, CDR2 YYREEE (reference sequence). CDR3 length: 14 residues. The trim removed 4 bases at V and 9 bases at J, leaving 11 bases unmatched. For the CDR3, the DNA is TGTGCCAGCAGCGCCCGGGAGGGCCTTTTCTCCCAGTACTTC. This encodes CASSAREGLFSQYF.

The chain links TRBV5-1 to TRBJ2-5; 9 nucleotides match TRBD1. The V segment lost 4 bases and the J segment 5 bases; nucleotides outside the gene matches: 3. The germline V gene encodes CDR1 SGHRS and CDR2 YFSETQ. CDR3 length: 13 residues. In DNA, the CDR3 is TGCGCCAGCAGCCTGGACAGGGGTGAGACCCAGTACTTC. Protein sequence: CASSLDRGETQYF.

The chain is built from TRBV7-6 and TRBJ2-7, with D hard to call. CDR3 length equals 12 residues. Per the germline V gene, CDR1 is SGHVS and CDR2 is FNYEAQ. Trimming removed 4 bases from V and 3 bases from J, with 7 bases in between. In DNA, the CDR3 is TGTGCCAGCAGCTCCGGCCTCTACGAGCAGTACTTC. This sequence encodes CASSSGLYEQYF.

This clone was seen a single time. The rearrangement joins TRBV5-4 to TRBJ2-3; 7 bases line up with TRBD2. The CDR3 runs 15 residues. The J segment lost 2 bases and the V segment lost 0 bases, leaving 3 bases of the junction unmatched. Germline CDR1 reads SGHNT; CDR2 reads YYREEE (reference sequence). The DNA for the CDR3 is TGTGCCAGCAGCTTGGGTGGGGGGGACACAGATACGCAGTATTTT. It is translated as CASSLGGGDTDTQYF. Full variable domain (missing parts from reference TRBV5-4 and TRBJ2-3): ETGVTQSPTHLIKTRGQQVTLRCSSQSGHNTVSWYQQALGQGPQFIFQYYREEENGRGNFPPRFSGLQFPNYSSELNVNALELDDSALYLCASSLGGGDTDTQYFGPGTRLTVL.

This sequence joins TRBV7-2 and TRBJ1-1; D is undetermined. Deletions cut 5 bases from V and 5 bases from J, with 18 bases between. Germline lookup yields CDR1 SGHTA and CDR2 FQGNSA. This CDR3 has 15 residues. In DNA, the CDR3 is TGTGCCAGCAGCGAAGTGCCGGGCTTGTTAACTGAAGCTTTCTTT. This translates into CASSEVPGLLTEAFF.

The V call is TRBV7-3, the J call TRBJ2-7, with TRBD2 identical over 10 bases. Trimming removed 0 bases from V and 6 bases from J; junction bases left unmatched: 11. Germline V lookup: CDR1 SGHTA, CDR2 FQGTGA. The CDR3 runs 17 residues. CDR3 sequence reads: CASSLTGQLAGEGEQYF. The CDR3 DNA follows: TGTGCCAGCAGCTTAACAGGGCAGCTAGCGGGAGAGGGCGAGCAGTACTTC.

V is TRBV19 and J is TRBJ2-4; TRBD1 is a possible D gene (6 bases). Germline CDR1 LNHDA, CDR2 SQIVND (reference sequence). The CDR3 length is 20 residues. V was pared by 2 bases and J by 0 bases, with 23 bases between. This CDR3 is CASSISSAGQQPLAKNIQYF. For the CDR3, the DNA is TGTGCCAGTAGTATATCTTCTGCCGGACAGCAGCCACTAGCCAAAAACATTCAGTACTTC.